This section outlines one T cell receptor beta chain sequence together with its context. Data came from immunoSEQ multiplex PCR; TCRdb stores just in-frame clones and leaves some out. The sample lists about 280,000 clones, approximately 89% occurring once. This specimen comes from a study of blood T cell repertoires in COVID-19. Overall study context: T cells, B-cell-depleted T cells, or PBMCs provided the cDNA or gDNA that served as material.

Germline V gives CDR1 MNHEY, CDR2 SMNVEV (reference sequence). V dropped 2 bases and J dropped 4 bases, with 19 bases sitting between them. The CDR3 sequence is 17 residues long. The sequence came from a man aged 40-55 years with active or convalescent COVID-19. This chain links TRBV27 with TRBJ2-3; possibly TRBD2 for D (7 bases). Source material: peripheral blood. The CDR3 bases are TGTGCCAGCAGTTTAGGGGGAGGGGGGCGCCGCGCAGATACGCAGTATTTT. This translates into CASSLGGGGRRADTQYF.